The T cell receptor (beta chain) under discussion was sequenced for a study of blood T cells in healthy people across ages. Findings and caveats of the study: Roughly linear age-related decline in beta diversity appeared, significant by age approximately 41.

Sample-barcoded 5' priming and a J-beta primer mix drove a second PCR of roughly 6 to 12 cycles. Each TCR beta cDNA got a 12-nucleotide random molecular identifier. MiXCR was run by TCRdb on the 5' RACE reads, yielding one entry per CDR3 protein. The sample has under 2 million distinct CDR3 sequences, roughly 30% seen once. The CDR3 sequence is 15 residues long. The germline V gene encodes CDR1 MNHEY and CDR2 SVGAGI. Trimming at V came to 5 bases and at J to 5 bases, leaving 9 bases not matched to a gene. This clonotype was observed a handful of times. Antigen unknown. This chain joins TRBV6-5 and TRBJ2-7; 10 positions match TRBD1. Sequenced input: blood. The sequence came from a woman aged 25-40 years in good health. The CDR3 region is CASSRGDRGSHEQYF. The DNA of the CDR3 is TGTGCCAGCAGTAGGGGGGACAGGGGTTCCCACGAGCAGTACTTC.